Below, 8 T cell receptor beta chains from the same sample are listed, as sequenced in a study of early T cells in non-severe SARS-CoV-2 infection (dated by TCRdb to about 2021). Library construction relied on 5' RACE. The instrument given in TCRdb is NextSeq 500. Clones were called with MiXCR by TCRdb after fastp trimmed the public reads at Q25, and only in-frame beta chains were retained. Rows matching on CDR3 protein sequence are summarized as one entry with the most common DNA and genes. The sample profile shows roughly 100,000 distinct CDR3 sequences; roughly 15% of them were found once. The ten top clones hold roughly 6% of the sample. Sequencing was done on a sample of whole blood. All receptors derive from an adult who was a healthcare worker with PCR-confirmed SARS-CoV-2 infection or an uninfected control (not recorded which).

The rearrangement uses TRBV11-2 and TRBJ2-5; no reliable D call. The CDR3 covers 16 residues. V lost 1 base and J 2 bases, leaving 14 bases between the germline ends. Germline values: CDR1 SGHAT, CDR2 FQNNGV. This CDR3 is CASSLGALRQQETQYF. The CDR3 region has the DNA TGTGCCAGCAGCTTAGGCGCCCTGAGGCAGCAAGAGACCCAGTACTTC.

This chain links TRBV12-3 or TRBV12-4 with TRBJ2-3; D may be TRBD2 (5 bases). This CDR3 comprises 14 residues. V lost 3 bases to trimming and J lost 4 bases, with 11 bases between them. The CDR3 protein is CASSFRLAPDTQYF. CDR3 in DNA: TGTGCCAGCAGTTTCCGGCTAGCCCCAGATACGCAGTATTTT.

DNA for the CDR3: TGCAGCGTGTTCACAGGGGAACAGCCCCAGCATTTT. Encoded protein: CSVFTGEQPQHF. V and J are TRBV29-1 and TRBJ1-5; 7 bases agree with TRBD1. Germline V lookup: CDR1 SQVTM, CDR2 ANQGSEA. The CDR3 is 12 amino acids. V was clipped by 6 bases and J by 7 bases; unmatched bases: 6.

This rearrangement joins TRBV11-2 to TRBJ2-3; possible D gene TRBD1, 5 bases. The CDR3 extends over 14 amino acids. V was clipped by 1 base and J by 2 bases, with 7 bases between them. Germline V gene sequence: CDR1 SGHAT, CDR2 FQNNGV. The CDR3 is CASSLVTDTDTQYF. The CDR3 DNA follows: TGTGCCAGCAGCTTAGTGACAGACACAGATACGCAGTATTTT.

This clonotype was detected many times. The V call is TRBV27, the J call TRBJ2-7; 9 bases fit TRBD1. The V gene's germline CDR1 is MNHEY and CDR2 SMNVEV (reference sequence). The V segment lost 5 bases and the J segment 2 bases; nucleotides outside the gene matches: 4. The CDR3 spans 14 residues. This CDR3 is CASSPGQGPYEQYF. The CDR3 DNA follows: TGTGCCAGCAGTCCGGGACAGGGACCCTACGAGCAGTACTTC.

This clonotype was detected only a few times. The chain is built from TRBV29-1 and TRBJ2-7; 9 bases map to TRBD1. Losses at the gene ends were 1 base for V and 1 base for J; bases not matched to a gene: 2. The CDR3 consists of 14 residues. Germline loops: CDR1 SQVTM, CDR2 ANQGSEA. The CDR3 DNA reads TGCAGCGTTGAAGGACAGGGGGAGTCCTACGAGCAGTACTTC. The encoded protein is CSVEGQGESYEQYF.

This clonotype has only a few counts. J is TRBJ2-7 and V is TRBV27; tentatively, D is TRBD2 (5 bases). CDR1 is MNHEY, CDR2 SMNVEV, per germline (reference sequence). With 4 bases removed from V and 6 bases from J, the gap between germline ends came to 16 bases. The CDR3 consists of 14 residues. This CDR3 is CASSSGNSPGEQYF. DNA for the CDR3: TGTGCCAGCAGTTCCGGGAACTCCCCAGGCGAGCAGTACTTC.

This clonotype was picked up a small number of times. The chain employs TRBV10-3 and TRBJ1-1; 10 nucleotides agree with TRBD1. V trimming: 3 bases; J trimming: 6 bases; junction bases outside the gene matches: 1. Germline assignment: CDR1 ENHRY and CDR2 SYGVKD. This CDR3 has 13 amino acids. The chain's CDR3 is CAISDGQGAEAFF. CDR3 sequence (DNA): TGTGCCATCAGTGACGGACAGGGGGCTGAAGCTTTCTTT.